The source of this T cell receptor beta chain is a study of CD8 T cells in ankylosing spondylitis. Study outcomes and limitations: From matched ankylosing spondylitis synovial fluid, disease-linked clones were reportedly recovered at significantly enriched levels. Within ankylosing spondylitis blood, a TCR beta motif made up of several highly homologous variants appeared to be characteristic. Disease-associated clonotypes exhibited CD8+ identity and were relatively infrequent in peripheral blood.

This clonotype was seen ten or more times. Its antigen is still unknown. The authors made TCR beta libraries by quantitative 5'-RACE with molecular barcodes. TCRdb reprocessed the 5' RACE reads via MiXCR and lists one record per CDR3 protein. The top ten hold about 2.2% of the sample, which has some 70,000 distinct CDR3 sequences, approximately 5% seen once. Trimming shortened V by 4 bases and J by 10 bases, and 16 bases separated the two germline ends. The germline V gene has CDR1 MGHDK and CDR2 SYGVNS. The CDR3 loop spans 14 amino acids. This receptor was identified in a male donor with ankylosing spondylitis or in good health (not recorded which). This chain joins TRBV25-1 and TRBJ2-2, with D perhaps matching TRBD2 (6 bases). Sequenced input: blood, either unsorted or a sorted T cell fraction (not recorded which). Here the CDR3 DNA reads TGTGCCAGCAGTGTTACGGGGGAAGGATCGGAGCTGTTTTTT. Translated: CASSVTGEGSELFF.